Below are 29 T cell receptor beta chains sequenced from a single sample in a study of response to subunit inactivated influenza vaccine. TCRdb processed the RT-PCR reads anew with MiXCR; each CDR3 protein has one entry. The sample shows about 800,000 distinct CDR3 sequences, about 20% of them seen only once. Source: PBMCs from blood, taken roughly 5 days after vaccination. All receptors come from a man aged 50-59 years who received an inactivated influenza vaccine.

The chain joins TRBV6-1 to TRBJ2-3; 13 bases line up with TRBD2. Germline CDR1 and CDR2: MNHNS and SASEGT. The CDR3 is 19 amino acids. The V gene end was trimmed by 6 bases and the J gene end by 0 bases; junction bases not matched to a gene: 12. CDR3 nucleotide sequence: TGTGCCAGCAGCCAGTACCGCGGACTAGCGGGAGCTAGCACAGATACGCAGTATTTT. Protein: CASSQYRGLAGASTDTQYF.

This rearrangement joins TRBV29-1 to TRBJ1-1; the match to TRBD1 covers 7 bases. The CDR3 is 11 amino acids. V was clipped by 7 bases and J by 5 bases; unmatched bases: 4. CDR1 SQVTM and CDR2 ANQGSEA come from the germline V gene. In DNA form, the CDR3 reads TGCAGCGCCAGGGGGGCGACTGAAGCTTTCTTT. Its protein is CSARGATEAFF.

This clonotype was seen more than once but under ten times. J is TRBJ2-1 and V is TRBV10-3; D perhaps matches TRBD1 (5 bases). Germline V CDR1 and CDR2: ENHRY, SYGVKD. V dropped 2 bases and J dropped 0 bases, with 8 bases sitting between them. The CDR3 is 15 residues long. The CDR3 DNA reads as TGTGCCATCAGTGAGGGACAAGCCTCCTACAATGAGCAGTTCTTC. Residues: CAISEGQASYNEQFF.

This clonotype was found many times. This chain joins TRBV4-3 and TRBJ1-6; D not certain. Trimming took off 4 bases at V and 6 bases at J, with 13 bases between the two ends. This CDR3 is built from 15 residues. Germline assignment: CDR1 LGHNA and CDR2 YSLEER. The CDR3 here is CASSRTMDGNSPLHF. Written as DNA, the CDR3 is TGCGCCAGCAGCCGGACCATGGACGGTAATTCACCCCTCCACTTT.

This clonotype occurred many times. The V call is TRBV12-3 or TRBV12-4, the J call TRBJ2-7, with 8 bases that match TRBD2. The trim removed 1 base at V and 4 bases at J, leaving 6 bases unmatched. This CDR3 is built from 15 residues. In nucleotides, the CDR3 is TGTGCCAGCAGTTTAGGCGGGGGGCCTCAATACGAGCAGTACTTC. This encodes CASSLGGGPQYEQYF.

This chain connects TRBV9 to TRBJ2-1; 7 nucleotides agree with TRBD2. Germline CDR1 is SGDLS and CDR2 is YYNGEE. This CDR3 is built from 13 residues. V dropped 4 bases and J dropped 9; count of bases not matched to a gene: 7. The DNA of the CDR3 is TGTGCCAGCAGCCCTCAAGCGGGATCTGAGCAGTTCTTC. It specifies CASSPQAGSEQFF. The variable domain in full, with the rest retrieved from reference TRBV9 and TRBJ2-1, is DSGVTQTPKHLITATGQRVTLRCSPRSGDLSVYWYQQSLDQGLQFLIQYYNGEERAKGNILERFSAQQFPDLHSELNLSSLELGDSALYFCASSPQAGSEQFFGPGTRLTVL.

This clonotype showed up just a few times. This chain links TRBV28 with TRBJ2-7; 15 nucleotides align to TRBD2. CDR1 is MDHEN and CDR2 is SYDVKM in the germline V gene. V was clipped by 7 bases and J by 9 bases; unmatched bases: 10. The CDR3 runs 15 residues. The CDR3 spells CASTSGGLAGGRQYF. In nucleotides, the CDR3 is TGTGCCAGCACTTCCGGCGGACTAGCGGGAGGGCGGCAGTACTTC.

The sample holds many counts of this clonotype. The chain uses TRBV7-2 and TRBJ1-6, with no clear D. Per the germline V gene, CDR1 is SGHTA and CDR2 is FQGNSA. This CDR3 is built from 13 residues. V was pared by 8 bases and J by 3 bases, with 8 bases between. The CDR3: CASSPGYNSPLHF. The DNA for the CDR3 is TGTGCCAGCTCCCCAGGCTATAATTCACCCCTCCACTTT.

This clonotype was picked up a small number of times. The chain has TRBV4-3 and TRBJ2-7; possibly TRBD1 or TRBD2 for D (7 bases each). In germline, CDR1 is LGHNA, CDR2 YSLEER. The CDR3 is 14 residues long. Trimming cost V 0 bases and J 6 bases, with 12 bases left between them. CDR3 DNA: TGCGCCAGCAGCCAAGATGACAGGGAGGGCGAGCAGTACTTC. Translation: CASSQDDREGEQYF.

A note on this clonotype: A junction end diverges from the germline sequence, so it may reflect a read error. This sequence joins TRBV12-3 or TRBV12-4 and TRBJ2-2, with 10 bases aligning to TRBD1. The CDR3 covers 14 residues. CDR3 loop: CASRRQGASGKLFF. CDR3 in DNA: TGTGCCAGCAGGCGACAGGGGGCATCCGGGAAGCTGTTTTTT.

This clonotype showed up many times. The chain employs TRBV4-2 and TRBJ2-3; no reliable D call. This CDR3 region has 13 residues. The V and J ends lost 2 bases and 3 bases respectively, with 6 bases between them. In germline, CDR1 is LGHNA, CDR2 YNFKEQ. The CDR3 DNA is TGTGCCAGCAGCCAACGATCTACAGATACGCAGTATTTT. This gives the protein CASSQRSTDTQYF.

This clonotype has just a few counts. The chain joins TRBV12-3 or TRBV12-4 to TRBJ1-3; tentative D call: TRBD1 (5 bases). V lost 3 bases and J 4 bases, leaving 13 bases between the germline ends. The CDR3 contains 15 residues. The chain's CDR3 is CASSFQGPTGNTIYF. DNA for the CDR3: TGTGCCAGCAGTTTCCAGGGTCCCACGGGAAACACCATATATTTT.

The gene calls are TRBV11-2 and TRBJ2-7, with D perhaps TRBD1 (6 bases). Trimming left V 1 base short and J 4 bases short, with 17 bases between. CDR1 and CDR2 from the germline V gene are SGHAT and FQNNGV. This CDR3 contains 16 residues. As DNA, the CDR3 is TGTGCCAGCAGCTTAGTGGGGACACAGGGTCGGTACGAGCAGTACTTC. It yields the protein CASSLVGTQGRYEQYF.

This clonotype was recorded a few times. The chain couples TRBV7-2 to TRBJ2-7; 9 bases map to TRBD1. CDR1 SGHTA and CDR2 FQGNSA come from the germline V gene. The CDR3 sequence is 16 residues long. J gave up 1 base and V 4 bases, and 8 bases lay outside the gene matches. For the CDR3, the DNA is TGTGCCAGCAGCTCTAAACAGGGGGCATGGTCCTACGAGCAGTACTTC. Its protein product is CASSSKQGAWSYEQYF.

In regard to this clonotype: The junction shows a germline mismatch at one end, possibly a read error. This chain joins TRBV4-3 and TRBJ2-3; 7 bases match TRBD2. Germline assignment: CDR1 LGHNA and CDR2 YSLEER. The length of the CDR3 is 18 residues. The CDR3 DNA reads as TGCGCCAGCAGTCAAGATGTCAGGCTAGCGGCACTCACAGATACGCAGTATTTT. Encoded protein: CASSQDVRLAALTDTQYF.

This chain connects TRBV6-2 or TRBV6-3 to TRBJ2-2, with 11 positions matching TRBD2. This CDR3 has 17 residues. V lost 6 bases, J lost 1 base, and 7 bases stayed unmatched. The germline V gene encodes CDR1 MNHEY and CDR2 SVGEGT. In DNA form, the CDR3 reads TGTGCCAGCAGACCCCTAGCGGGAGGATGGAACACCGGGGAGCTGTTTTTT. This sequence encodes CASRPLAGGWNTGELFF.

In this sample, this clonotype turned up many times. The chain links TRBV12-3 or TRBV12-4 to TRBJ2-1; TRBD1 is a possible D gene (5 bases). The CDR3 length is 12 residues. The ends were cut back, 2 bases at V and 8 bases at J, with 7 bases in the middle. The CDR3 coding sequence is TGTGCCAGCAGTTTATGGGGCGATGAGCAGTTCTTC. Amino acid sequence: CASSLWGDEQFF.

The chain employs TRBV5-1 and TRBJ1-4; 7 nucleotides align to TRBD1. Germline values: CDR1 SGHRS, CDR2 YFSETQ. The CDR3 contains 15 residues. V shed 0 bases, J shed 4 bases, and the junction held 3 bases outside the gene matches. DNA of the CDR3: TGCGCCAGCAGCTTGGAGACAGGGATTAATGAAAAACTGTTTTTT. Translating it yields CASSLETGINEKLFF.

V is TRBV11-2 and J is TRBJ2-1, with 8 bases fitting TRBD2. Germline V gene lookup returns CDR1 SGHAT and CDR2 FQNNGV. V lost 4 bases and J lost 6; bases outside the gene matches: 8. The CDR3 is 15 residues long. The CDR3 DNA reads as TGTGCCAGCAGCTGGAGCGGGGGACTCACCAATGAGCAGTTCTTC. Amino acid sequence: CASSWSGGLTNEQFF. Using reference TRBV11-2 and TRBJ2-1 for the parts outside the CDR3, the full variable domain is EAGVAQSPRYKIIEKRQSVAFWCNPISGHATLYWYQQILGQGPKLLIQFQNNGVVDDSQLPKDRFSAERLKGVDSTLKIQPAKLEDSAVYLCASSWSGGLTNEQFFGPGTRLTVL.

The sample holds a few counts of this clonotype. The chain is built from TRBV6-2 or TRBV6-3 and TRBJ2-4; 11 bases line up with TRBD1. Trimming at V came to 6 bases and at J to 0 bases, leaving 13 bases not matched to a gene. Germline loops: CDR1 MNHEY, CDR2 SVGEGT. The CDR3 consists of 19 residues. In nucleotides, the CDR3 is TGTGCCAGCAGCGCGGATGGACAGGGGGCCTCCTTAGCCAAAAACATTCAGTACTTC. Amino acids: CASSADGQGASLAKNIQYF.

Only a few counts were recorded for this clonotype. The chain has TRBV12-3 or TRBV12-4 and TRBJ1-1; 9 bases align to TRBD1. The CDR3 sequence is 14 residues long. V was pared by 6 bases and J by 3 bases, with 5 bases of the junction left unmatched. CDR3 loop: CASSYRDRDTEAFF. As DNA, the CDR3 is TGTGCCAGCAGCTACCGGGACAGGGACACTGAAGCTTTCTTT.

This clonotype was recorded a few times. Here the CDR3 reads CASSLTGGEKLFF. CDR3 nucleotide sequence: TGTGCCAGCAGCTTAACAGGGGGCGAAAAACTGTTTTTT. V gene TRBV7-9 combines with J gene TRBJ1-4; 9 nucleotides line up with TRBD1. The V segment lost 2 bases and the J segment 8 bases; nucleotides outside the gene matches: 0. The CDR3 is made up of 13 amino acids. Germline V gene sequence: CDR1 SEHNR, CDR2 FQNEAQ (reference sequence).

Only a few counts were recorded for this clonotype. The chain uses TRBV7-8 and TRBJ2-2; the D gene is possibly TRBD1 (6 bases). V was cut by 1 base and J by 7 bases, with 19 bases left in between. The germline CDR1 and CDR2 sequences are SGHVS and FQNEAQ. The CDR3 consists of 17 residues. The CDR3 region has the DNA TGTGCCAGCAGCTTAGGGGGGCTAGGGCTGGTGATCGGGGAGCTGTTTTTT. Protein sequence: CASSLGGLGLVIGELFF.

This clonotype has a handful of counts. The J gene is TRBJ2-3, the V gene TRBV29-1; maybe TRBD1 (5 bases). CDR1 and CDR2 from the germline V gene are SQVTM and ANQGSEA. This CDR3 contains 15 residues. Trimming left V 1 base short and J 6 bases short, with 17 bases between. CDR3 in amino acids: CSVEAALVRDDTQYF. CDR3 in DNA: TGCAGCGTTGAAGCGGCCCTTGTCAGGGATGATACGCAGTATTTT.

J is TRBJ2-7 and V is TRBV6-2 or TRBV6-3; maybe TRBD1 (5 bases). V was shortened by 4 bases and J by 4 bases, with 17 bases between the two germline ends. Per germline, CDR1 MNHEY and CDR2 SVGEGT. The CDR3 runs to 15 residues. This CDR3 is CASSSAEGARYEQYF. CDR3 sequence (DNA): TGTGCCAGCAGTTCCGCGGAAGGGGCGCGGTACGAGCAGTACTTC.

This clonotype has at least ten counts. The chain recombines TRBV7-8 with TRBJ2-7; no firm D call. Germline values: CDR1 SGHVS, CDR2 FQNEAQ. The CDR3 is 13 amino acids. The V gene lost 2 bases and the J gene lost 1 base, with 6 bases spanning the gap. For the CDR3, the DNA is TGTGCCAGCAGCTTACAGGTATCCTACGAGCAGTACTTC. This codes for CASSLQVSYEQYF.

V is TRBV3-1 and J is TRBJ2-5; D possibly uses TRBD1 or TRBD2 (6 bases each). The V and J ends lost 4 bases and 9 bases respectively, with 15 bases between them. Germline V gives CDR1 LGHDT, CDR2 YNNKEL (reference sequence). The CDR3 spans 13 residues. CDR3 in DNA: TGTGCCAGCAGCCCCCCTAGGGGGGTGGCCCAGTACTTC. It codes for CASSPPRGVAQYF.

V is TRBV20-1 and J is TRBJ2-3; D possibly corresponds to TRBD1 (5 bases). The CDR3 runs to 16 residues. Trimming took off 1 base at V and 4 bases at J, with 18 bases between the two ends. The germline V gene has CDR1 DFQATT and CDR2 SNEGSKA (reference sequence). Here the CDR3 DNA reads TGCAGTGCTAGAGGTGTTACAGGTATCCGATCAGATACGCAGTATTTT. Its protein is CSARGVTGIRSDTQYF.

This clonotype has a handful of counts. This chain links TRBV29-1 with TRBJ2-1, with TRBD1 matching 7 bases. CDR1 SQVTM and CDR2 ANQGSEA come from the germline V gene. V was clipped by 1 base and J by 4 bases; unmatched bases: 7. The CDR3 contains 15 residues. As DNA, the CDR3 is TGCAGCGTTGAAGCCCGCGGACAGGTATACAATGAGCAGTTCTTC. Its protein product is CSVEARGQVYNEQFF.